Described below is a single TCR beta chain sequence and its context. Its binding antigen is unknown. No much larger clonotype is one base removed from it; base qualities were not supplied. The cohort comprised more than 550 healthy bone marrow donors. Cohort members were all nominally healthy when sampled, although unrecorded immune exposures were likely present. The donor was CMV seronegative and was included in the group of under 450 seronegative cohort members. A peripheral blood sample was provided by each donor, and peripheral blood mononuclear cells were used for TCR beta sequencing. The Qiagen DNeasy Blood Extraction Kit was used to extract genomic DNA from the blood cell samples. Receptors were amplified or captured by the immunoSEQ multiplex PCR assay. For the multiplex PCR, a mixture combining 60 forward primers for TCR Vbeta segments and 13 reverse primers for TCR Jbeta segments was used. The CDR3 region of rearranged TCR beta genes was amplified from genomic DNA with a multiplex PCR assay. The Illumina HiSeq System was used to sequence the amplified TCR beta libraries as 87-base-pair reads. Processing in the source paper ran as follows. Across the roughly 700 repertoires, a later analysis counted about 81 million unique TCR beta chains, some 11 million of which were shared by at least two donors. To remove PCR and sequencing errors, raw reads were error-corrected and collapsed into unique sequences using a nearest-neighbor algorithm that merged closely related sequences. To assign V, D and J gene segments, CDR3 sequences were aligned to IMGT reference sequences. For a sequence to be retained, a match of at least six nucleotides to both a V gene segment and a J gene segment was required. A rearrangement counted as productive if the CDR3 had no stop codons and remained in frame with V and J, and every other rearrangement counted as non-productive. CDR3 was defined by IMGT convention, running from the second conserved V-encoded cysteine to the conserved J-encoded phenylalanine. In an earlier analysis of 587 of the donors, sequences lacking an unambiguous match to a single V gene segment were excluded. An earlier analysis of roughly 590 of the donors called V segments functional above 56.7% productive rearrangements and segregating when the between-donor standard deviation exceeded 5%. A statistical classification framework was built for diagnosing cytomegalovirus status from the catalog of TCR beta chain sequences. A later analysis assigned V and J genes by comparing TCR nucleotide sequences with IMGT/GENE-DB human TR gene sequences. In a later analysis, CDR3 sequences and most-parsimonious VDJ recombination scenarios were assigned using the TCRdist pipeline. A later analysis defined each TCR beta chain by its CDR3 amino acid sequence plus V-gene family, and excluded reads lacking a unique V-gene family. In a later analysis, fewer than 650 highly shared, low-generation-probability nucleotide sequences were removed to address suspected cross-contamination and a sequencing artifact. In a later analysis, a clonal expansion index for each public chain was calculated from normalized within-repertoire ranks of inferred template counts. In a later analysis, generation probabilities were computed using a VDJ recombination model fitted to out-of-frame rearrangements, and the results were checked against IGoR. Hypergeometric tests were used in a later analysis to score TCR-TCR, TCR-HLA and TCR-CMV co-occurrence, with a repertoire-size bias correction applied to the TCR pairs. A later analysis estimated false discovery rates by permuting HLA or CMV assignments 20 times. In a later analysis, co-occurring TCRs were grouped using DBSCAN, and TCRdist sequence similarity was added for clustering within HLA-allele-positive subsets. Repertoires with fewer than 30,000 or more than 120,000 public chains were left out of co-occurrence clustering, as were four to six repertoires with anomalous nucleotide sharing. This is the immuneACCESS table as TCRdb keeps it, with only in-frame sequences that have V and J called. A part of the clones is gone; compared with another copy, unresolved V genes explain less than half, and the rest is unexplained. Clonal size and the V and J genes are those of that table, whereas D and trimming came from the DNA. Within this sample are 95,000 to 100,000 clones, with 65% to 85% of them counted one time only. The ten largest clones represent about 1.9% of the sample.

The trim is 4 bases for V and 6 bases for J, with a gap of 6 bases between the germline ends. Taken from the germline V gene (reference sequence), the CDR1 and CDR2 loops are MNHEY and SMNVEV. Measured from the cysteine to the phenylalanine, the CDR3 is 12 residues long. The retained sequence is limited to the CDR3, 36 bases, with the frame set at the first base. This entry is derived from a study of cytomegalovirus exposure and HLA in healthy donors (dated by TCRdb to the late 2010s). Describing the broader study: According to an earlier analysis of 587 of the donors, about 179 million T cells yielded 117 million unique TCR beta sequences and roughly 280 Gb of sequence data. Every discovery cohort repertoire had been produced on one sequencing platform. The T cell repertoires of 550 to 850 subjects were profiled by immunosequencing and related to cytomegalovirus serostatus. The study was designed to test whether signatures of past pathogen exposure could be identified by cataloging public T cell receptors. Rather than drawing on any new phenotypic data, the later analysis identified candidate immune exposures from TCR beta sequences and the way those sequences occurred across donors. The genetic ancestry cluster associated with self-reported Caucasian donors included roughly 84% of the 398 genotyped donors. Both class I and class II loci were covered by HLA typing, at four-digit resolution. A separate validation cohort of over 95 different subjects was used in addition to the roughly 720-subject first cohort. High-throughput TCR immunosequencing, statistical association of individual TCRs with disease status, and machine learning were combined to predict cytomegalovirus infection status. In an earlier analysis of 500 to 650 of the donors, high-throughput TCR beta sequencing was used to judge whether each TCR beta V gene segment behaved as functional or pseudogenic. Around 300 gigabases of sequencing data and approximately 80 million unique TCR sequences were included in an early release covering 550 to 800 HLA-typed donors. Because of strong linkage in the cohort, roughly five DR-DQ haplotypes were treated as single units for association and clustering. To study patterns of TCR occurrence, a later analysis re-analyzed previously published TCR beta repertoires from several hundred donors and added high-resolution HLA genotyping. The number of donors typed differed by locus, with roughly 620-640 for A, B, C, DRB1 and DQB1, over 500 for DQA1, about 610 for DPA1, and some 470 for DPB1. In a later genetic analysis, genome-wide SNP genotypes for about three fifths of the roughly 670 donors were used, and that subset was treated as a discovery cohort. Alongside the repertoire data, information on donor age, sex, ethnicity and CMV serostatus was compiled. On average, around 230,000 unique TCR beta nucleotide sequences were sequenced per donor among about 400 genotyped donors of the cohort, with approximately 18% of those sequences being non-productive.

Overall results and qualifications from the work: In an earlier analysis of over 550 of the donors, most TCR beta V segments were observed in productive rearrangements about 87% or about 30% of the time, broadly matching IMGT annotations. In a later analysis, HLA-associated TCR beta chains were found to be more clonally expanded and to have lower generation probabilities than equally common non-associated chains. A further reported finding was that TCR beta sequences accurately predicted the HLA-A and HLA-B alleles for most subjects in the first cohort. A later analysis found that most CMV-associated TCR beta chains appeared HLA-restricted, with HLA associations seemingly driven largely by CMV exposure. A later genetic analysis reported fewer N-insertions in productive TCRs among donors in an Asian-associated ancestry cluster than the 666-donor mean. Because HLA typing was unavailable for some donors at each locus, only the typed subset was used in association tests. Sequencing depth was assumed to be roughly uniform across donors in the presence/absence analyses, though that assumption may not hold. Correlated functional status among segregating V segments might reflect linkage disequilibrium, but an unknown experimental factor could not be ruled out. When HLA alleles, especially DR and DQ, strongly co-occurred, TCR associations were difficult to assign to individual alleles. While some public TCRs were present in many individuals, most TCR sequences turned up only very rarely across donors. The earlier analysis of a few hundred of the donors excluded roughly 16 rarely observed V segments, including chromosome 9 orphons, because counts were too low. The cohort was sequenced for TCR beta chains only, and without alpha or paired-chain data the features that could be detected were limited. A cluster of highly shared sequence variants was judged likely to be a technical artifact of the sequencing pipeline. The study listed 150 to 200 TCR beta chains as associated with cytomegalovirus. In vitro tests confirmed that a few of the cytomegalovirus-associated TCR beta chains recognize cytomegalovirus antigens. Some IMGT-functional V segments, including TRBV6-2 and TRBV6-3, could not be distinguished by the 87-base-pair reads and were therefore excluded. The authors suggested that the approach could potentially be generalized to other disease states and immunological phenotypes. An association between a missense DCLRE1C variant and V-gene and J-gene trimming of TCR beta chains was found in a later genetic analysis and replicated in an independent cohort. In a later analysis, several top co-occurrence clusters were reported to appear linked to parvovirus B19, influenza, CMV and Epstein-Barr virus. In a later analysis, around 17,000 TCR beta sequences were associated with specific HLA alleles at a false discovery rate of 0.05. According to a later analysis, TCR association rates differed among HLA loci, with DRB1 alleles showing the most associated TCRs and HLA-C alleles showing the fewest. The classifier was reported to diagnose cytomegalovirus status with high specificity and sensitivity in both the original cohort and the validation cohort. The only immune exposure information available for the cohort was CMV serostatus.

The rearranged chain carries TRBV27 and TRBJ2-2; the D gene assignment is ambiguous. The TCR comes from a middle-aged woman in good health and CMV-seronegative. Sequenced sample: PBMCs. The sequenced DNA is TGTGCCAGCAGTTCCCCTCCCGGGGAGCTGTTTTTT. This codes for CASSSPPGELFF.